The rows below give T cell receptor beta chains drawn from one sample of a study of identical twins. In TCRdb, the 5' RACE reads were re-called with MiXCR into one record per CDR3 protein. The profile shows about 530,000 distinct CDR3 sequences, around 24% of them singletons. The same sample was also used in a study of yellow fever vaccine responses in identical twins.

Sequencing was carried out using CD4+ T cells sorted from blood. Every receptor here comes from a young woman in good health. Each CDR3 is given with its conserved first and last residue. Fields, in order: CDR3 length, D gene, V gene, J gene, CDR3 protein. A D gene is named only where the DNA matches it firmly.

12	.	TRBV5-1	TRBJ2-5	CASSFQGETQYF
13	.	TRBV20-1	TRBJ1-5	CSARGGSNQPQHF
13	TRBD2	TRBV29-1	TRBJ2-2	CSGQERGTGELFF
15	.	TRBV20-1	TRBJ2-1	CSADGAAGSYNEQFF
14	.	TRBV5-1	TRBJ2-5	CASSLYGSGETQYF
14	TRBD1	TRBV20-1	TRBJ2-3	CSPEWTGSTDTQYF
14	TRBD1	TRBV5-1	TRBJ2-7	CASSLDDREHEQYF
18	TRBD1	TRBV10-3	TRBJ2-6	CAIRDLGQGDPGANVLTF
11	.	TRBV6-1	TRBJ1-2	CASSGTHANTF
13	.	TRBV5-1	TRBJ1-2	CASSGTQTDGYTF
12	.	TRBV29-1	TRBJ2-7	CSAKPGTHEQYF
13	.	TRBV3-1	TRBJ2-1	CASSQGHYNEQFF
14	.	TRBV12-3/TRBV12-4	TRBJ1-1	CASSLNPMNTEAFF
16	.	TRBV12-3/TRBV12-4	TRBJ1-5	CASRPSSAYSNQPQHF
13	.	TRBV10-3	TRBJ2-6	CANRGTGANVLTF
14	.	TRBV5-1	TRBJ2-3	CASIPTVGTDMQYF
12	.	TRBV18	TRBJ1-2	CASSPDMYGYTF
14	.	TRBV4-1	TRBJ2-1	CASSQDGAYNEQFF
15	.	TRBV29-1	TRBJ1-4	CSVPDIGATNEKLFF
13	.	TRBV5-1	TRBJ2-7	CASSPGGWNEQYF
15	.	TRBV5-4	TRBJ2-7	CASSFRLAEAYEQYF
16	TRBD1	TRBV28	TRBJ2-1	CASRTNRGRSYNEQFF
13	.	TRBV11-2	TRBJ2-5	CASSLSVEETQYF
12	.	TRBV2	TRBJ2-7	CASSVQGVEQYF
12	.	TRBV3-1	TRBJ2-5	CASRKPQETQYF
13	.	TRBV18	TRBJ2-5	CASSPQGGETQYF
14	.	TRBV5-1	TRBJ1-1	CASSLVQSNTEAFF
16	TRBD2	TRBV27	TRBJ2-1	CASSFLASGTLSEQFF
14	TRBD1	TRBV24-1	TRBJ2-2	CATSVDRGTGELFF
14	.	TRBV10-3	TRBJ1-2	CAIPAVNLNYGYTF
15	.	TRBV24-1	TRBJ2-2	CATGNQGSNTGELFF
16	.	TRBV5-5	TRBJ1-2	CASSLSGGGRDYGYTF
13	.	TRBV2	TRBJ2-7	CASRQPQGGEQYF
15	TRBD2	TRBV10-3	TRBJ2-1	CAISEASSGGAEQFF
13	TRBD1	TRBV18	TRBJ2-7	CASSPSRGHEQYF
11	.	TRBV24-1	TRBJ2-1	CATSAMDEQFF
15	TRBD2	TRBV7-8	TRBJ2-1	CASSGTSGMDNEQFF
14	.	TRBV15	TRBJ2-5	CATSRAWQVGSQYF
13	TRBD1	TRBV18	TRBJ1-4	CASSPGQDEKLFF
14	.	TRBV10-3	TRBJ1-2	CAISESEGRDGYTF
15	TRBD1	TRBV5-1	TRBJ2-1	CASRLTGHSYNEQFF
13	.	TRBV20-1	TRBJ2-3	CSARKDSTDTQYF
17	.	TRBV5-6	TRBJ1-2	CASSLAGAGSYSYGYTF
14	.	TRBV20-1	TRBJ2-2	CSARNAVGTGELFF
12	.	TRBV12-3/TRBV12-4	TRBJ2-7	CASSFWPYEQYF